Each of the 26 T cell receptor beta chains below was sequenced from the same sample in a study of OX40 agonist ivuxolimab in advanced cancers. Some clones are missing from TCRdb's copy, which holds only in-frame ones; the method was immunoSEQ multiplex PCR. The sample holds tens of thousands of clones, 88% seen once. Specimen: CD4+ or CD8+ T cells sorted from blood, collected in a trial of the OX40 agonist ivuxolimab. Every receptor here comes from an adult with an advanced solid tumor such as melanoma, head and neck, liver or kidney cancer.

The chain links TRBV4-1 to TRBJ1-2; D is ambiguous. CDR1 MGHRA and CDR2 YSYEKL come from the germline V gene. This CDR3 has 13 residues. V dropped 0 bases and J dropped 1 base, with 3 bases sitting between them. CDR3 DNA: TGCGCCAGCAGCCAAGATCATAACTATGGCTACACCTTC. Translation: CASSQDHNYGYTF.

This clone occurred once. The chain uses TRBV28 and TRBJ1-2; 9 nucleotides agree with TRBD1. V shed 5 bases and J 8 bases; nucleotides not matched to a gene: 9. The CDR3 extends over 14 amino acids. The germline gives CDR1 MDHEN, CDR2 SYDVKM. The CDR3 DNA reads as TGTGCCAGCAGTCCAGGGGACAGGGATGGGGGCTACACCTTC. It yields the protein CASSPGDRDGGYTF.

The V and J genes are TRBV5-1 and TRBJ1-4; D unclear. The CDR3 runs 18 residues. The ends were cut back, 2 bases at V and 0 bases at J, with 17 bases in the middle. CDR1 is SGHRS and CDR2 is YFSETQ in the germline V gene. The CDR3 DNA follows: TGCGCCAGCAGCTTCAGTTTTGCGGAAGATGCAACTAATGAAAAACTGTTTTTT. Protein product: CASSFSFAEDATNEKLFF.

The chain is built from TRBV19 and TRBJ2-2, with a weak D call TRBD1 (6 bases). This CDR3 is 14 amino acids long. From germline, CDR1 is LNHDA and CDR2 SQIVND (reference sequence). Trimming cost V 5 bases and J 7 bases, with 14 bases left between them. CDR3 loop: CASSAPATGGELFF. CDR3 sequence (DNA): TGTGCCAGTAGTGCGCCAGCGACAGGCGGGGAGCTGTTTTTT. The entire variable domain, with the rest obtained from reference TRBV19 and TRBJ2-2, is as follows: DGGITQSPKYLFRKEGQNVTLSCEQNLNHDAMYWYRQDPGQGLRLIYYSQIVNDFQKGDIAEGYSVSREKKESFPLTVTSAQKNPTAFYLCASSAPATGGELFFGEGSRLTVL.

This chain's CDR3 is CASSWDGDATNEKLFF. The CDR3 nucleotides read TGTGCCAGCAGCTGGGACGGAGATGCAACTAATGAAAAACTGTTTTTT. The J gene is TRBJ1-4, the V gene TRBV9; D might be TRBD1 (5 bases). The V end lost 4 bases, the J end lost 0 bases, and 13 bases lay between the germline ends. This CDR3 region has 16 residues. Germline CDR1 and CDR2: SGDLS and YYNGEE.

The chain is built from TRBV4-2 and TRBJ2-7; D is perhaps TRBD1 (5 bases). The CDR3 spans 12 residues. Trimming left V 5 bases short and J 6 bases short, with 11 bases between. Per the germline V gene, CDR1 is LGHNA and CDR2 is YNFKEQ. CDR3 in amino acids: CASSSDRSEQYF. The CDR3 DNA follows: TGTGCCAGCAGCTCAGACAGATCCGAGCAGTACTTC.

This chain connects TRBV6-6 to TRBJ2-1; unclear D gene. CDR3 length: 14 residues. Looked up from germline, CDR1 is MNHNY and CDR2 is SVGAGI (reference sequence). Between the trimmed V and J ends, which lost 0 bases and 6 bases, there was a span of 9 bases. The CDR3 region is CASSYSLQLNEQFF. CDR3 sequence (DNA): TGTGCCAGCAGTTACTCGTTGCAGCTCAATGAGCAGTTCTTC.

The rearrangement joins TRBV30 to TRBJ2-7; a weak D match, TRBD1 (5 bases). The germline V and J ends were trimmed by 0 bases and 0 bases, with 6 bases remaining between them. This CDR3 comprises 13 residues. Germline V CDR1 and CDR2: GTSNPN, SVGIG (reference sequence). CDR3 region: CAWSVGVSYEQYF. The CDR3 bases are TGTGCCTGGAGTGTAGGGGTCTCCTACGAGCAGTACTTC.

This clone was seen once. The rearrangement joins TRBV6-5 to TRBJ2-3; 10 bases are shared with TRBD2. Germline values: CDR1 MNHEY, CDR2 SVGAGI. The CDR3 covers 15 residues. V dropped 6 bases and J dropped 0; count of bases not matched to a gene: 3. The CDR3 reads CASRQAGGSTDTQYF. The CDR3 region has the DNA TGTGCCAGCAGGCAAGCGGGAGGGAGCACAGATACGCAGTATTTT.

The chain combines TRBV13 with TRBJ2-1, with 12 positions matching TRBD2. This CDR3 region has 15 residues. Germline-derived CDR1 and CDR2 are PRHDT and FYEKMQ (reference sequence). With 5 bases clipped from V and 8 bases from J, the junction kept 7 bases outside the gene matches. CDR3 nucleotides: TGTGCCAGCAGCCCTCTAGCGGGAGGGAAAGATGAGCAGTTCTTC. Translation gives CASSPLAGGKDEQFF.

This sequence joins TRBV19 and TRBJ1-2, with unresolved D. V was shortened by 3 bases and J by 4 bases, with 9 bases between the two germline ends. Germline CDR1 reads LNHDA; CDR2 reads SQIVND (reference sequence). The CDR3 runs to 13 residues. The CDR3, as DNA: TGTGCCAGTAGTATGACGCAGAGCTATGGCTACACCTTC. This codes for CASSMTQSYGYTF.

The chain has TRBV19 and TRBJ2-3; D not resolved. The germline V gene encodes CDR1 LNHDA and CDR2 SQIVND (reference sequence). The CDR3 is made up of 14 amino acids. Trimming pared 2 bases from V and 6 bases from J, leaving 12 bases between. CDR3 residues: CASSITPGSDTQYF. The CDR3 DNA reads as TGTGCCAGTAGTATAACCCCCGGTTCTGATACGCAGTATTTT.

J is TRBJ2-2 and V is TRBV7-2; D unclear. CDR1 and CDR2 (germline): SGHTA, FQGNSA. The CDR3 totals 13 residues. V was clipped by 4 bases and J by 0 bases, with 3 bases between them. The DNA of the CDR3 is TGTGCCAGCAGCTCGGCGAACACCGGGGAGCTGTTTTTT. Translating it yields CASSSANTGELFF.

This clone was detected only once. The gene calls are TRBV11-2 and TRBJ1-1; 9 bases match TRBD1. The CDR3 contains 17 residues. Germline CDR1 and CDR2: SGHAT and FQNNGV. The junction had 7 bases not matched to a gene; V was cut back by 0 bases and J by 2 bases. CDR3 sequence reads: CASSLDRGTGINTEAFF. The CDR3 DNA sequence: TGTGCCAGCAGCTTAGATCGCGGGACAGGGATTAACACTGAAGCTTTCTTT.

The count of this clone is one. V gene TRBV18 combines with J gene TRBJ2-3; D possibly uses TRBD1 or TRBD2 (5 bases each). Germline-derived CDR1 and CDR2 are KGHSH and LQKENI. This CDR3 contains 12 residues. V lost 3 bases, J lost 9 bases, and 10 bases lay in between. CDR3 loop: CASSPTGDTQYF. CDR3 DNA: TGTGCCAGCTCACCGACCGGGGACACGCAGTATTTT.

This chain connects TRBV5-1 to TRBJ1-1, with a possible D match to TRBD1 (6 bases). Germline V gene data show CDR1 as SGHRS and CDR2 as YFSETQ. The CDR3 sequence is 16 residues long. V shed 0 bases and J shed 2 bases, with 14 bases lying between them. The CDR3: CASSLGTVQQNTEAFF. CDR3 DNA sequence: TGCGCCAGCAGCTTGGGGACAGTTCAGCAAAACACTGAAGCTTTCTTT. The full variable domain, with the rest looked up from reference TRBV5-1 and TRBJ1-1, is KAGVTQTPRYLIKTRGQQVTLSCSPISGHRSVSWYQQTPGQGLQFLFEYFSETQRNKGNFPGRFSGRQFSNSRSEMNVSTLELGDSALYLCASSLGTVQQNTEAFFGQGTRLTVV.

Here the CDR3 reads CASSLWGVLPQETQYF. CDR3 nucleotide sequence: TGTGCCAGCAGCTTGTGGGGGGTGTTGCCTCAAGAGACCCAGTACTTC. V usage is TRBV5-6 and J usage is TRBJ2-5; D is possibly TRBD2 (6 bases). Germline CDR1 and CDR2: SGHDT and YYEEEE. The CDR3 has 16 amino acids. V was pared by 1 base and J by 2 bases, with 15 bases between.

J is TRBJ2-3 and V is TRBV6-5; D call uncertain. The ends were cut back, 4 bases at V and 8 bases at J, with 10 bases in the middle. This CDR3 has 12 residues. Per germline, CDR1 MNHEY and CDR2 SVGAGI. The chain's CDR3 is CASSSPLGTQYF. As DNA, the CDR3 is TGTGCCAGCAGTTCCCCCCTAGGTACGCAGTATTTT.

This clone was observed a few times. The gene calls are TRBV10-1 and TRBJ2-7, with 11 bases identical to TRBD1. The CDR3 is made up of 14 amino acids. V dropped 2 bases and J dropped 5; count of bases not matched to a gene: 2. The germline gives CDR1 WNHNN, CDR2 SYGVQD (reference sequence). The CDR3 region is CASSEGTGGHEQYF. For the CDR3, the DNA is TGCGCCAGCAGTGAGGGGACAGGGGGACACGAGCAGTACTTC.

The chain carries TRBV4-3 and TRBJ2-1, with 9 bases lining up with TRBD2. The CDR3 sequence is 17 residues long. J was trimmed by 8 bases and V by 0 bases; bases with no gene match: 11. The germline gives CDR1 LGHNA, CDR2 YSLEER. DNA of the CDR3: TGCGCCAGCAGCCAAGATGCGGCGGGGGGGCTCTGGGATGAGCAGTTCTTC. The encoded protein is CASSQDAAGGLWDEQFF.

This clone was found once. At one of its ends the junction is not consistent with the germline gene, which may arise from a read error. The rearrangement links TRBV19 to TRBJ1-1; D is unresolved. The CDR3 runs 13 residues. CDR1 and CDR2 from the germline V gene are LNHDA and SQIVND (reference sequence). CDR3 in DNA: TGTGCCAGTAGTATAAGCCTGGTCAGCACTAACCTTTTT. Its translation: CASSISLVSTNLF.

In this sample, this clone turned up once. The chain employs TRBV5-4 and TRBJ1-5; 9 nucleotides line up with TRBD1. Germline assignment: CDR1 SGHNT and CDR2 YYREEE (reference sequence). Losses at the gene ends were 1 base for V and 1 base for J; bases not matched to a gene: 0. The CDR3 contains 15 residues. The CDR3 region has the DNA TGTGCCAGCAGCTTGACAGGGGGCAGCAATCAGCCCCAGCATTTT. Protein product: CASSLTGGSNQPQHF.

Details on this clone: At one boundary the junction diverges from the germline segment, which might be a read error. The chain uses TRBV5-4 and TRBJ1-1, with D tentatively TRBD1 (5 bases). CDR1 SGHNT and CDR2 YYREEE come from the germline V gene (reference sequence). There are 14 residues in the CDR3. In nucleotides, the CDR3 is TGCGCCAGCAGCTTCCAGGGAGAGGGCACTGAAGCTTTCTTT. Translating it yields CASSFQGEGTEAFF.

This clone is labeled medium-sized. This sequence joins TRBV13 and TRBJ2-7, with a possible D match to TRBD1 (6 bases). Looked up from germline, CDR1 is PRHDT and CDR2 is FYEKMQ (reference sequence). The CDR3 covers 14 residues. V gave up 2 bases and J gave up 3 bases, with 11 bases separating them. CDR3 sequence reads: CASSLSQGSYEQYF. CDR3 sequence (DNA): TGTGCCAGCAGCTTATCCCAGGGGAGCTACGAGCAGTACTTC. The whole variable domain, filled in from reference TRBV13 and TRBJ2-7, reads AAGVIQSPRHLIKEKRETATLKCYPIPRHDTVYWYQQGPGQDPQFLISFYEKMQSDKGSIPDRFSAQQFSDYHSELNMSSLELGDSALYFCASSLSQGSYEQYFGPGTRLTVT.

This clone has only one observation. This rearrangement joins TRBV5-4 to TRBJ2-3; a possible D gene is TRBD1 (6 bases). V lost 0 bases, J lost 0 bases, and 11 bases lay in between. The germline CDR1 and CDR2 sequences are SGHNT and YYREEE (reference sequence). The CDR3 totals 16 residues. The CDR3 nucleotides are TGTGCCAGCAGCTTGGCCGGGCAGGGGAGCACAGATACGCAGTATTTT. Translated: CASSLAGQGSTDTQYF. Full variable domain (remainder filled in from reference TRBV5-4 and TRBJ2-3): ETGVTQSPTHLIKTRGQQVTLRCSSQSGHNTVSWYQQALGQGPQFIFQYYREEENGRGNFPPRFSGLQFPNYSSELNVNALELDDSALYLCASSLAGQGSTDTQYFGPGTRLTVL.

The genes are TRBV7-2 and TRBJ1-6; 10 bases line up with TRBD1. V lost 5 bases and J lost 10; bases outside the gene matches: 14. The CDR3 has 17 residues. The germline gives CDR1 SGHTA, CDR2 FQGNSA. The DNA of the CDR3 is TGTGCCAGCAGCCTGACCGGGACAGGGGTCGGGGAGTCACCCCTCCACTTT. It translates to CASSLTGTGVGESPLHF.